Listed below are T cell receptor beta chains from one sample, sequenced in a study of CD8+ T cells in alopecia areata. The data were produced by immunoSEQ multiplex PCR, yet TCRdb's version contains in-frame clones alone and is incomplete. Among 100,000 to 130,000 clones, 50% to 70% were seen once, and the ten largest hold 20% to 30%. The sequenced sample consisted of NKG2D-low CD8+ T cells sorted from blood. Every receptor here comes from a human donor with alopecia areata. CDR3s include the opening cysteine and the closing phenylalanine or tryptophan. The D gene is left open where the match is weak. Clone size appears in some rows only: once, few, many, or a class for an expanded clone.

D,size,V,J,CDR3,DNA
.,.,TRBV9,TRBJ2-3,CASSPGDTQYF,TGTGCCAGCAGCCCAGGGGATACGCAGTATTTT
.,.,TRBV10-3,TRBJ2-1,CAITSRSGEQFF,TGTGCCATCACCAGCCGTTCGGGGGAGCAGTTCTTC
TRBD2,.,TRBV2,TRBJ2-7,CANQGLAGGSGEQYF,TGTGCCAACCAGGGACTAGCGGGAGGATCGGGCGAGCAGTACTTC
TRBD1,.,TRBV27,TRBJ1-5,CASSRTGANQPQHF,TGTGCCAGCAGCCGTACAGGGGCTAATCAGCCCCAGCATTTT
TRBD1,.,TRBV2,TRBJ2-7,CASSSDRAEQYF,TGTGCCAGCAGTTCGGACAGGGCCGAGCAGTACTTC
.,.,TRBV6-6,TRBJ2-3,CASSYLEGRGDTQYF,TGTGCCAGCAGTTACCTCGAAGGGCGCGGAGATACGCAGTATTTT
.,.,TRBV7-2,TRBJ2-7,CASSLGGVPTYEQYF,TGTGCCAGCAGCCTAGGCGGGGTCCCTACCTACGAGCAGTACTTC
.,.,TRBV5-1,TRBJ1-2,CASSLARGSSGYTF,TGCGCCAGCAGCTTGGCTCGGGGTTCGAGCGGCTACACCTTC
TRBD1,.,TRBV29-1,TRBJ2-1,CSVDRGSSYNEQFF,TGCAGCGTTGACAGGGGGAGCTCCTACAATGAGCAGTTCTTC
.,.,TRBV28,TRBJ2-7,CASSSREVGLYEQYF,TGTGCCAGCAGTTCGAGGGAGGTGGGACTCTACGAGCAGTACTTC
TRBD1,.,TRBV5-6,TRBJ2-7,CASSFGQGAHEQYF,TGTGCCAGCAGCTTCGGACAGGGAGCCCACGAGCAGTACTTC
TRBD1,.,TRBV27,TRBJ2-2,CASSLVGGNTGELFF,TGTGCCAGCAGTTTAGTAGGGGGCAACACCGGGGAGCTGTTTTTT
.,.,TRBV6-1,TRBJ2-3,CASSEGRQIRDTQYF,TGTGCCAGCAGTGAAGGACGACAGATAAGAGATACGCAGTATTTT
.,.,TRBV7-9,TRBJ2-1,CASSSSSNEQFF,TGTGCCAGCAGCTCTTCTAGCAATGAGCAGTTCTTC
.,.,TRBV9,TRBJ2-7,CASSPEGGRTYEQYF,TGTGCCAGCAGCCCAGAGGGGGGCCGGACCTACGAGCAGTACTTC
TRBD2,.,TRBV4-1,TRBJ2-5,CASSLLAGEVTQYF,TGCGCCAGCAGCCTCCTAGCGGGAGAGGTGACCCAGTACTTC
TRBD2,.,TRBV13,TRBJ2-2,CASSALADTGELFF,TGTGCCAGCTCGGCGCTAGCGGACACCGGGGAGCTGTTTTTT
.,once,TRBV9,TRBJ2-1,CASSPQGGSYNEQFF,TGTGCCAGCAGCCCCCAAGGGGGCTCCTACAATGAGCAGTTCTTC
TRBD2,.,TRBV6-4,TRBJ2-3,CASSDRLAGTQYF,TGTGCCAGCAGTGACCGACTAGCGGGTACGCAGTATTTT
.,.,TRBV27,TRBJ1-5,CASSPRAGRPSQPQHF,TGTGCCAGCAGCCCACGGGCAGGGCGTCCGTCTCAGCCCCAGCATTTT
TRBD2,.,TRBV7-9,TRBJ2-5,CASSLLGGRADLMKETQYF,TGTGCCAGCAGCTTACTTGGCGGGAGGGCCGATTTGATGAAAGAGACCCAGTACTTC
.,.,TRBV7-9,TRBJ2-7,CASSASYEQYF,TGTGCCAGCAGCGCCTCCTACGAGCAGTACTTC
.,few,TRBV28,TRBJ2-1,CASSSVEQAGEQFF,TGTGCCAGCAGTTCCGTCGAACAGGCTGGTGAGCAGTTCTTC
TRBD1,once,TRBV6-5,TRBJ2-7,CASKPGTGNYEQYF,TGTGCCAGCAAACCTGGGACAGGGAACTACGAGCAGTACTTC
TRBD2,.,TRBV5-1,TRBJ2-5,CASSPGNSGREETQYF,TGCGCCAGCAGCCCCGGCAATAGCGGGAGAGAAGAGACCCAGTACTTC
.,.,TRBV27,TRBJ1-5,CASGEGGSNQPQHF,TGTGCCAGCGGAGAAGGGGGTAGCAATCAGCCCCAGCATTTT
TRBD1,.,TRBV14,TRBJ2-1,CASSQWHRGEQFF,TGTGCCAGCAGCCAATGGCACAGGGGTGAGCAGTTCTTC
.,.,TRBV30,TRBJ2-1,CAWSAAFRGNEQFF,TGTGCCTGGAGTGCGGCTTTTCGGGGCAATGAGCAGTTCTTC
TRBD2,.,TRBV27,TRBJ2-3,CASRRGLAGGGSDTQYF,TGTGCCAGCAGAAGGGGTTTAGCGGGAGGTGGCTCAGATACGCAGTATTTT
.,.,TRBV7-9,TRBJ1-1,CASSLARGSTEAFF,TGTGCCAGCAGCTTAGCGCGGGGGAGCACTGAAGCTTTCTTT
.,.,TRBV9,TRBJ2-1,CASSGTPSGGNEQFF,TGTGCCAGCAGCGGAACCCCTAGTGGTGGGAATGAGCAGTTCTTC
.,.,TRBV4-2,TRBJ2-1,CASSLSTGTTGSEQFF,TGTGCCAGCAGCCTAAGTACCGGGACAACTGGGAGTGAGCAGTTCTTC
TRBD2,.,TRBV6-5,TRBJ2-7,CASSPTSGLLEQYF,TGTGCCAGCAGTCCGACTAGCGGACTCCTGGAGCAGTACTTC
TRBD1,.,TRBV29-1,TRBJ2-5,CSVATGSQETQYF,TGCAGCGTAGCGACAGGGAGCCAAGAGACCCAGTACTTC
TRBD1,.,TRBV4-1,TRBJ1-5,CASSQGAGTGAQPQHF,TGCGCCAGCAGCCAAGGGGCCGGGACAGGGGCTCAGCCCCAGCATTTT
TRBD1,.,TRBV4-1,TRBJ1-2,CASSQRQGQANYGYTF,TGCGCCAGCAGCCAACGACAGGGCCAAGCTAACTATGGCTACACCTTC
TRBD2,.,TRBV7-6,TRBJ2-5,CASSLYSGTDSIQETQYF,TGTGCCAGCAGCTTATATAGCGGGACCGACTCGATCCAAGAGACCCAGTACTTC
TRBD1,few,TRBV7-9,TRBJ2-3,CASSNGGQGTDTQYF,TGTGCCAGCAGCAACGGGGGACAGGGCACAGATACGCAGTATTTT
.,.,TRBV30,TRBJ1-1,CAWSGGGGLREAFF,TGTGCCTGGAGTGGAGGCGGGGGCCTTAGGGAAGCTTTCTTT
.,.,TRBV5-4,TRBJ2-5,CASSVPGLSQETQYF,TGTGCCAGCAGCGTACCGGGACTCAGCCAAGAGACCCAGTACTTC
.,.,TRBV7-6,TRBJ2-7,CASSPGGTFYEQYF,TGTGCCAGCAGCCCGGGCGGGACGTTCTACGAGCAGTACTTC
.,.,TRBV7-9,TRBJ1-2,CATIVVQGGYTF,TGTGCCACAATAGTGGTTCAGGGCGGCTACACCTTC
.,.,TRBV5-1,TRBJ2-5,CASKPTRGQPAETQYF,TGCGCCAGTAAACCGACTAGGGGACAGCCCGCCGAGACCCAGTACTTC
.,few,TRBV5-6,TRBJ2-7,CASSFGRSYEQYF,TGTGCCAGCAGCTTCGGCAGATCCTACGAGCAGTACTTC
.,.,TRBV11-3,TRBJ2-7,CASSSYEGGVDEQYF,TGTGCCAGCAGCTCATACGAGGGTGGCGTGGACGAGCAGTACTTC
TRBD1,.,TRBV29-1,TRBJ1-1,CSVILGQGFF,TGCAGCGTCATACTTGGACAGGGTTTCTTT
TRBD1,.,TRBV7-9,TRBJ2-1,CASSIQGANNEQFF,TGTGCCAGCAGCATCCAGGGGGCGAACAATGAGCAGTTCTTC
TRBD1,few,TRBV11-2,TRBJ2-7,CASSYGQDYEQYF,TGTGCCAGCAGCTACGGACAGGACTACGAGCAGTACTTC
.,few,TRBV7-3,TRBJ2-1,CASSQLRRDEQFF,TGTGCCAGCAGCCAACTAAGGCGAGATGAGCAGTTCTTC
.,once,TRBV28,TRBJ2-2,CASTTLRSNTGELFF,TGTGCCAGCACTACCCTGAGAAGCAACACCGGGGAGCTGTTTTTT